This T cell receptor (beta chain) was recovered during a study of vaccination and CD4 T cells after COVID-19. Looking at the study overall: Post-vaccination samples were procured at a median of around 78 days following dose two (range 14 to 241).

Cultured CD4+ T-cell DNA underwent Oncomine TCR Beta short-read sequencing. Genomic DNA was isolated from CD4+ T cells that had been cultured. TCRdb reprocessed the PCR reads with MiXCR, giving one entry per CDR3 protein. The sample lists some 17,000 distinct CDR3 sequences, roughly three fifths occurring once. Treatment defined: roughly 11-day PBMC culture with coronavirus spike peptide pools or control peptides (ViraFEST assay). Overall study findings and caveats: SARS-CoV-2-reactive clonotypes showed a nonsignificant median rise from roughly 21 to 40. Spike mono-reactive status applied to 304 of 307 vaccine-specific clones in convalescent patients.

V lost 3 bases to trimming and J lost 6 bases; unmatched junction nucleotides: 3. This CDR3 is 15 amino acids long. The germline V gene encodes CDR1 LNHDA and CDR2 SQIVND (reference sequence). This clonotype has more than one count but fewer than ten. What it binds is unknown. The receptor was derived from a human donor who had recovered from COVID-19. The sequences come from CD4+ T cells from blood, cultured in vitro, collected after SARS-CoV-2 vaccination. The chain employs TRBV19 and TRBJ1-5; 12 bases are a match to TRBD1. The CDR3 sequence is CASSIGTGGGQPQHF. For the CDR3, the DNA is TGTGCCAGTAGTATTGGGACAGGGGGCGGTCAGCCCCAGCATTTT.